The source of this T cell receptor (beta chain) is a study of memory B cells and T cells in multiple sclerosis. With regard to this clone: Its antigen is unknown.

The repertoire was sequenced with immunoSEQ multiplex PCR; TCRdb's copy has only in-frame clones and lacks some. This table holds some 49,000 clones, approximately 80% found once. After stimulus-free culture, autoproliferating CFSE-dim and non-proliferating CFSE-high T cells were sequenced separately. Replicate wells were pooled after six to seven days of stimulus-free culture of roughly 5x10^7 CFSE-labeled PBMCs. Germline-derived CDR1 and CDR2 are MGHRA and YSYEKL. This CDR3 region has 15 residues. V was clipped by 0 bases and J by 3 bases, with 9 bases between them. The gene calls are TRBV4-1 and TRBJ1-3; D is uncertain. The source is a human donor with multiple sclerosis. Sequences were obtained from PBMCs from blood kept in culture. Here the CDR3 DNA reads TGCGCCAGCAGCCAAGAGGGGTCAGATGGAAACACCATATATTTT. Translation: CASSQEGSDGNTIYF.